This T cell receptor beta chain was found in a study of blood T cell repertoires in COVID-19. Study information: The origin of the acute and convalescent COVID-19 samples was the United States, Italy and Spain. From T cells, B-cell-depleted T cells, or PBMCs came the material, which was cDNA or gDNA.

Assay used: immunoSEQ multiplex PCR; TCRdb lists only in-frame clones, some missing. Of roughly 700,000 clones in the sample, 85% to 90% were seen once. CDR3 length: 15 residues. V was cut by 2 bases and J by 4 bases, with 17 bases left in between. CDR1 is SQVTM, CDR2 ANQGSEA, per germline. This clonotype was sampled from a woman under 30 with acute or convalescent COVID-19. The chain couples TRBV29-1 to TRBJ1-2; D not certain. The sequenced sample was peripheral blood. CDR3 protein: CSVESLVENSYGYTF. The CDR3 DNA reads as TGCAGCGTTGAATCGCTAGTGGAAAACTCCTATGGCTACACCTTC. Using reference TRBV29-1 and TRBJ1-2 for the parts outside the CDR3, the full variable domain is SAVISQKPSRDICQRGTSLTIQCQVDSQVTMMFWYRQQPGQSLTLIATANQGSEATYESGFVIDKFPISRPNLTFSTLTVSNMSPEDSSIYLCSVESLVENSYGYTFGSGTRLTVV.